Below, 30 T cell receptor beta chains from the same sample are listed, as sequenced in a study of radiotherapy plus CTLA-4 blockade in lung cancer. Libraries were prepared by immunoSEQ multiplex PCR; TCRdb keeps only in-frame clonotypes and omits some of them. The sample lists about 98,000 clones, around four fifths occurring once. The sample was peripheral blood, taken from a patient treated with radiotherapy plus ipilimumab. All receptors come from a human donor with non-small cell lung cancer who had a partial response to radiotherapy plus ipilimumab.

The CDR3 reads CASSPGGQSNQPQHF. CDR3 DNA sequence: TGTGCCAGCTCACCTGGGGGACAGTCCAATCAGCCCCAGCATTTT. The V call is TRBV18, the J call TRBJ1-5, with TRBD1 identical over 7 bases. Germline CDR1 is KGHSH and CDR2 is LQKENI. The CDR3 is 15 amino acids. The ends lost 3 bases at V and 3 bases at J; junction bases unmatched: 5. Variable domain in full (rest from reference TRBV18 and TRBJ1-5): NAGVMQNPRHLVRRRGQEARLRCSPMKGHSHVYWYRQLPEEGLKFMVYLQKENIIDESGMPKERFSAEFPKEGPSILRIQQVVRGDSAAYFCASSPGGQSNQPQHFGDGTRLSIL.

This chain links TRBV5-4 with TRBJ2-1; no definite D call. Germline V lookup: CDR1 SGHNT, CDR2 YYREEE (reference sequence). Deletions cut 4 bases from V and 9 bases from J, with 17 bases between. The CDR3 is 14 residues long. The CDR3 is CASSSSLVNREQFF. The CDR3 nucleotides are TGTGCCAGCAGCAGTAGCTTAGTAAATCGTGAGCAGTTCTTC.

The chain combines TRBV5-1 with TRBJ2-1; TRBD1 is a possible D gene (6 bases). V lost 4 bases, J lost 11 bases, and 19 bases lay in between. This CDR3 has 14 residues. Per the germline V gene, CDR1 is SGHRS and CDR2 is YFSETQ. CDR3 in amino acids: CASSGGLDPQQQFF. CDR3 bases: TGCGCCAGCAGCGGGGGCCTCGACCCCCAGCAGCAGTTCTTC.

The rearrangement links TRBV28 to TRBJ2-1; 9 positions agree with TRBD2. This CDR3 region has 14 residues. Germline CDR1 is MDHEN and CDR2 is SYDVKM. Unmatched junction bases numbered 5, after V lost 5 bases and J lost 6 bases. CDR3: CASSPGTSPNEQFF. In nucleotides, the CDR3 is TGTGCCAGCAGTCCCGGGACTAGCCCCAATGAGCAGTTCTTC.

The rearrangement uses TRBV5-1 and TRBJ1-4; 8 bases line up with TRBD1. CDR1 and CDR2 (germline): SGHRS, YFSETQ. The CDR3 is made up of 16 amino acids. The V and J ends lost 4 bases and 1 base, in that order; junction bases with no gene match: 6. The CDR3 DNA reads TGCGCCAGCAGCAGAGGACAGGGAGGAACTAATGAAAAACTGTTTTTT. It codes for CASSRGQGGTNEKLFF.

This chain joins TRBV7-3 and TRBJ2-1, with 14 nucleotides matching TRBD2. V shed 2 bases, J shed 15 bases, and the junction held 6 bases outside the gene matches. The length of the CDR3 is 14 residues. Per germline, CDR1 SGHTA and CDR2 FQGTGA. The CDR3 nucleotides read TGTGCCAGCAGCTTAGGGACTAGCGGGGGCAAAGCGTTCTTC. It translates to CASSLGTSGGKAFF.

This chain links TRBV30 with TRBJ2-7, with 9 nucleotides matching TRBD1. Germline lookup yields CDR1 GTSNPN and CDR2 SVGIG (reference sequence). V dropped 2 bases and J dropped 9; count of bases not matched to a gene: 11. The CDR3 runs 14 residues. The CDR3 reads CAWSTGGAQAGQYF. The CDR3 nucleotides read TGTGCCTGGAGTACAGGGGGCGCTCAGGCCGGGCAGTACTTC.

DNA of the CDR3: TGTGCCAGCAGTGACCGACTAGCCCCCGATGAGCAGTTCTTC. Encoded protein: CASSDRLAPDEQFF. The genes are TRBV2 and TRBJ2-1; TRBD2 matches at 7 bases. The CDR3 consists of 14 residues. J was trimmed by 8 bases and V by 3 bases; bases with no gene match: 7. CDR1 and CDR2 from the germline V gene are SNHLY and FYNNEI.

This clone has just one count. The chain links TRBV28 to TRBJ2-2; D perhaps matches TRBD1 (6 bases). This CDR3 is built from 15 residues. V was clipped by 3 bases and J by 5 bases, with 13 bases between them. CDR1 is MDHEN, CDR2 SYDVKM, per germline. This CDR3 reads CASSFGTRITGELFF. DNA of the CDR3: TGTGCCAGCAGTTTTGGGACAAGGATTACCGGGGAGCTGTTTTTT.

J is TRBJ2-1 and V is TRBV4-1; 8 nucleotides agree with TRBD2. Trimming cost V 0 bases and J 3 bases; bases outside gene matches: 10. This CDR3 contains 18 residues. CDR1 and CDR2 from the germline V gene are MGHRA and YSYEKL. The CDR3 spells CASSQDAWAGGGYNEQFF. CDR3 coding DNA: TGCGCCAGCAGCCAAGATGCCTGGGCGGGAGGCGGCTACAATGAGCAGTTCTTC.

The chain employs TRBV6-5 and TRBJ2-7; TRBD1 matches at 8 bases. CDR3 size: 14 residues. The germline CDR1 and CDR2 sequences are MNHEY and SVGAGI. The ends lost 4 bases at V and 7 bases at J; junction bases unmatched: 9. In DNA, the CDR3 is TGTGCCAGCAGTTCAAGGGGACAGGTGCGGGAGCAGTACTTC. This sequence encodes CASSSRGQVREQYF.

The chain couples TRBV2 to TRBJ2-7, with TRBD1 matching over 7 bases. Germline V CDR1 and CDR2: SNHLY, FYNNEI. The CDR3 totals 13 residues. The V gene end was trimmed by 2 bases and the J gene end by 7 bases; junction bases not matched to a gene: 5. As DNA, the CDR3 is TGTGCCAGCAGTGAACGTCAGGACAGGGAGCAGTACTTC. The encoded protein is CASSERQDREQYF.

This sequence joins TRBV7-6 and TRBJ1-3, with D possibly TRBD1 on 6 matching bases. CDR1 is SGHVS and CDR2 is FNYEAQ in the germline V gene. Trimming stripped 4 bases from V and 0 bases from J, with 13 bases between. The CDR3 extends over 16 amino acids. This CDR3 reads CASSYSTGNSGNTIYF. CDR3 DNA: TGTGCCAGCAGCTATTCTACAGGGAACTCTGGAAACACCATATATTTT.

This clone was found a few times. This chain connects TRBV7-6 to TRBJ1-1, with D unresolved. Trimming removed 4 bases from V and 4 bases from J, with 13 bases in between. The CDR3 sequence is 14 residues long. Germline V gives CDR1 SGHVS, CDR2 FNYEAQ. The CDR3 loop is CASSSPGLATEAFF. The CDR3, as DNA: TGTGCCAGCAGCTCCCCAGGTCTGGCCACTGAAGCTTTCTTT. The full variable domain, completed using reference TRBV7-6 and TRBJ1-1, is GAGVSQSPRYKVTKRGQDVALRCDPISGHVSLYWYRQALGQGPEFLTYFNYEAQQDKSGLPNDRFSAERPEGSISTLTIQRTEQRDSAMYRCASSSPGLATEAFFGQGTRLTVV.

The chain joins TRBV4-3 to TRBJ2-1, with 10 bases identical to TRBD2. Germline CDR1 reads LGHNA; CDR2 reads YSLEER. The CDR3 extends over 15 amino acids. Trimming cost V 2 bases and J 6 bases; bases outside gene matches: 4. The DNA for the CDR3 is TGCGCCAGCAGCCAACCTAGCGGGAGTTTCAATGAGCAGTTCTTC. Its translation is CASSQPSGSFNEQFF.

This clone has only one observation. The chain has TRBV7-9 and TRBJ2-3, with TRBD2 identical over 9 bases. Germline CDR1 SEHNR, CDR2 FQNEAQ (reference sequence). The CDR3 loop spans 16 amino acids. The V and J ends lost 0 bases and 3 bases, in that order; junction bases with no gene match: 4. CDR3 coding DNA: TGTGCCAGCAGCTTAGCGCGCGGGAGGGGGACAGATACGCAGTATTTT. Its translation: CASSLARGRGTDTQYF.

The chain combines TRBV7-7 with TRBJ1-5; 9 bases align to TRBD1. The CDR3 totals 13 residues. J gave up 7 bases and V 5 bases, and 3 bases lay outside the gene matches. Germline V CDR1 and CDR2: SSHAT, FNYEAQ (reference sequence). As DNA, the CDR3 is TGTGCCAGCAGCCAGGACAGGGGCCAGCCCCAGCATTTT. This codes for CASSQDRGQPQHF.

In this sample, this clone turned up once. The CDR3 bases are TGTGCCAGCAGCTTATTCCCCGTTTCGAACACTGAAGCTTTCTTT. Translated, it gives CASSLFPVSNTEAFF. This rearrangement joins TRBV7-2 to TRBJ1-1; the D is unclear. Deletions cut 2 bases from V and 1 base from J, with 11 bases between. This CDR3 has 15 residues. CDR1 SGHTA and CDR2 FQGNSA come from the germline V gene.

This chain joins TRBV7-9 and TRBJ1-4; perhaps TRBD1 as D (5 bases). V lost 1 base to trimming and J lost 4 bases, with 13 bases between them. CDR1 is SEHNR and CDR2 is FQNEAQ in the germline V gene (reference sequence). The CDR3 contains 16 residues. As DNA, the CDR3 is TGTGCCAGCAGCTTAGGACAGCCGACGGGTAATGAAAAACTGTTTTTT. As protein: CASSLGQPTGNEKLFF.

This rearrangement joins TRBV28 to TRBJ2-7, with D maybe TRBD1 (5 bases). CDR1 MDHEN and CDR2 SYDVKM come from the germline V gene. Trimming cost V 1 base and J 1 base, with 11 bases left between them. This CDR3 region has 15 residues. Here the CDR3 DNA reads TGTGCCAGCAGTTTATCCAGGGCGAGGTCCTACGAGCAGTACTTC. It encodes CASSLSRARSYEQYF. Full variable domain (outside the CDR3, taken from reference TRBV28 and TRBJ2-7): DVKVTQSSRYLVKRTGEKVFLECVQDMDHENMFWYRQDPGLGLRLIYFSYDVKMKEKGDIPEGYSVSREKKERFSLILESASTNQTSMYLCASSLSRARSYEQYFGPGTRLTVT.

This chain joins TRBV7-6 and TRBJ2-5, with TRBD2 identical over 7 bases. The germline V gene has CDR1 SGHVS and CDR2 FNYEAQ. This CDR3 contains 16 residues. The V and J ends lost 7 bases and 5 bases, in that order; junction bases with no gene match: 16. Here the CDR3 reads CASTPLGEGFGETQYF. In nucleotides, the CDR3 is TGTGCCAGCACCCCTCTGGGGGAGGGATTTGGGGAGACCCAGTACTTC.

V gene TRBV5-1 combines with J gene TRBJ2-3; TRBD2 matches 8 bases. The germline CDR1 and CDR2 sequences are SGHRS and YFSETQ. The CDR3 sequence is 14 residues long. V dropped 2 bases and J dropped 1; count of bases not matched to a gene: 0. CDR3 DNA: TGCGCCAGCAGCTTTAGCGGGGGCACAGATACGCAGTATTTT. Protein: CASSFSGGTDTQYF.

The rearrangement uses TRBV10-2 and TRBJ2-1; 8 bases are a match to TRBD2. Germline CDR1 WSHSY, CDR2 SAAADI. This CDR3 is built from 16 residues. Unmatched junction bases numbered 12, after V lost 4 bases and J lost 7 bases. In nucleotides, the CDR3 is TGCGCCAGCAGTGGACAACTGGGACTAGGAGAGAATGAGCAGTTCTTC. Protein sequence: CASSGQLGLGENEQFF.

This chain joins TRBV19 and TRBJ2-2, with no clear D. Germline V gene data show CDR1 as LNHDA and CDR2 as SQIVND (reference sequence). Trimming stripped 5 bases from V and 0 bases from J, with 7 bases between. The CDR3 has 14 residues. The CDR3, as DNA: TGTGCCAGTAGTCAATACACGAACACCGGGGAGCTGTTTTTT. It encodes CASSQYTNTGELFF.

The sample holds one count of this clone. This sample includes further DNA sequences coding for the same CDR3. J is TRBJ2-1 and V is TRBV2; 8 bases are shared with TRBD2. In germline, CDR1 is SNHLY, CDR2 FYNNEI. CDR3 length equals 15 residues. With V trimmed by 10 bases and J by 5 bases, 13 bases remained unmatched. The CDR3 sequence is CATGITSGQHNEQFF. CDR3 nucleotides: TGTGCCACCGGAATTACTAGCGGACAACACAATGAGCAGTTCTTC.

The chain links TRBV27 to TRBJ1-3; TRBD1 matches 7 bases. V lost 4 bases, J lost 2 bases, and 5 bases stayed unmatched. Germline loops: CDR1 MNHEY, CDR2 SMNVEV (reference sequence). This CDR3 spans 15 amino acids. CDR3 DNA sequence: TGTGCCAGCAGTTCCCGACAGGGCCCTGGAAACACCATATATTTT. Protein sequence: CASSSRQGPGNTIYF.

V is TRBV4-2 and J is TRBJ1-2; 7 bases line up with TRBD1. J was trimmed by 5 bases and V by 1 base; bases with no gene match: 13. Germline V gene sequence: CDR1 LGHNA, CDR2 YNFKEQ. This CDR3 is built from 17 residues. The CDR3 DNA is TGTGCCAGCAGCCAAGTGGGGACAGCCTACAGAGGGTATGGCTACACCTTC. This translates into CASSQVGTAYRGYGYTF.

V gene TRBV6-4 combines with J gene TRBJ2-3; 7 bases map to TRBD1. V dropped 5 bases and J dropped 6; count of bases not matched to a gene: 17. Germline CDR1 MRHNA, CDR2 SNTAGT. CDR3 size: 17 residues. This chain's CDR3 is CASSQTQTGLFGDTQYF. The CDR3 nucleotides read TGTGCCAGCAGTCAAACTCAGACAGGGCTTTTCGGGGATACGCAGTATTTT.

The chain combines TRBV6-6 with TRBJ1-1; 9 bases fit TRBD1. In germline, CDR1 is MNHNY, CDR2 SVGAGI (reference sequence). The CDR3 covers 15 residues. The ends lost 2 bases at V and 4 bases at J; junction bases unmatched: 5. CDR3 bases: TGTGCCAGCAGTTACCGGGACAGGGTGAGCACTGAAGCTTTCTTT. Protein sequence: CASSYRDRVSTEAFF.

In its sample, this clone was seen once. The chain joins TRBV9 to TRBJ2-1, with a possible D match to TRBD1 (5 bases). Germline CDR1 and CDR2: SGDLS and YYNGEE. Trimming stripped 3 bases from V and 2 bases from J, with 12 bases between. The CDR3 runs 15 residues. The CDR3 here is CASSGGKETYNEQFF. Written as DNA, the CDR3 is TGTGCCAGCAGCGGGGGCAAGGAAACCTACAATGAGCAGTTCTTC.